The clone carrying this T cell receptor beta chain was picked up one time. CDR3 size: 15 residues. V shed 3 bases, J shed 4 bases, and the junction held 7 bases outside the gene matches. Germline V gene data show CDR1 as SEHNR and CDR2 as FQNEAQ (reference sequence). This sample was taken from a study of CD8 T cells in Susac syndrome. Reverse transcription used roughly 0.5 to 1 ug RNA and random hexamers. A multiplex approach, immunoSEQ multiplex PCR, amplified TCR beta CDR3 across 54 Vbeta and 13 Jbeta. Via MiXCR, TCRdb re-called the immunoSEQ multiplex PCR reads, giving one row per CDR3 protein. Of 150,000 to 200,000 distinct CDR3 sequences listed, approximately 96% are singletons.

The clonotype was recovered from a human donor in good health. V and J are TRBV7-9 and TRBJ1-2; the match to TRBD1 covers 8 bases. The sequenced sample consisted of CD4+ T cells from PBMCs. The CDR3 spells CASSFPGGAGYGYTF. CDR3 bases: TGTGCCAGCAGCTTCCCAGGGGGCGCCGGCTATGGCTACACCTTC.